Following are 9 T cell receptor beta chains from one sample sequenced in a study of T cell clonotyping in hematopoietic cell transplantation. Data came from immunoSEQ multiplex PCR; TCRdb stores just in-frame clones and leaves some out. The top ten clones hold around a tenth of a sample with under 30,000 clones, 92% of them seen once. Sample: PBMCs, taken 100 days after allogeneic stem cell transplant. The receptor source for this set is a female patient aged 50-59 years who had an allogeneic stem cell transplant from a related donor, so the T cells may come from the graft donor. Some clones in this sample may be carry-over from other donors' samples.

DNA of the CDR3: TGTGCCAGCAGCTTAGAAGGGGAGACCCAGTACTTC. As protein: CASSLEGETQYF. This sequence joins TRBV11-3 and TRBJ2-5; no clear D gene. Germline values: CDR1 SGHNT, CDR2 YENEEA. The ends were cut back, 0 bases at V and 5 bases at J, with 4 bases in the middle. The CDR3 runs to 12 residues.

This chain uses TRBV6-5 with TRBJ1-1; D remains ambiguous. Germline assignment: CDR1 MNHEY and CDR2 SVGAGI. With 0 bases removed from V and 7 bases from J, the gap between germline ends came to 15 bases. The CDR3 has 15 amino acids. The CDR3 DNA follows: TGTGCCAGCAGTTACTCAGGAAGCCTCCCTCTTGAAGCTTTCTTT. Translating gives CASSYSGSLPLEAFF.

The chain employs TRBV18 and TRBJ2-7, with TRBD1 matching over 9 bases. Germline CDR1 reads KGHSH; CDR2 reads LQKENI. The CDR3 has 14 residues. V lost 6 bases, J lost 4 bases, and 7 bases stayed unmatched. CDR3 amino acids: CASSPGTGFYEQYF. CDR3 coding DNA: TGTGCCAGCTCGCCCGGGACAGGGTTTTACGAGCAGTACTTC.

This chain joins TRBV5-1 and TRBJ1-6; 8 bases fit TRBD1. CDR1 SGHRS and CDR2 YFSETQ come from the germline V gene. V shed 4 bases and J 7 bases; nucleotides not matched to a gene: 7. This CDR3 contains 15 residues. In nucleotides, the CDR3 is TGCGCCAGCAGCCAGACAGGGGCTTCGAATTCACCCCTCCACTTT. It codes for CASSQTGASNSPLHF.

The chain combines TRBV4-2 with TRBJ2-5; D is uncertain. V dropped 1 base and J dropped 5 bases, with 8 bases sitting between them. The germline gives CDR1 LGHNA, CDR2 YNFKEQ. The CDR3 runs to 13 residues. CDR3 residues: CASSQAGSETQYF. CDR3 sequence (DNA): TGTGCCAGCAGCCAAGCGGGTAGTGAGACCCAGTACTTC.

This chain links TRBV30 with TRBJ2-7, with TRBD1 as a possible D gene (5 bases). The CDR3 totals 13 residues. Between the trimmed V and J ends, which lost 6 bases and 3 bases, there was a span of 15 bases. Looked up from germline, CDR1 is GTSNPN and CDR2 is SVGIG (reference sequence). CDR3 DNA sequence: TGTGCCTGTCGCAGGGATACTATCTACGAGCAGTACTTC. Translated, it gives CACRRDTIYEQYF.

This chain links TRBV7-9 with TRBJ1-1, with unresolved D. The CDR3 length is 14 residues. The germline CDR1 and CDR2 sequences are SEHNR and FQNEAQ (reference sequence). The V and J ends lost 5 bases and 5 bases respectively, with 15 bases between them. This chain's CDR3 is CASSPRGFRTEAFF. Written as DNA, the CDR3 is TGTGCCAGCAGCCCCCGGGGATTCAGAACTGAAGCTTTCTTT.

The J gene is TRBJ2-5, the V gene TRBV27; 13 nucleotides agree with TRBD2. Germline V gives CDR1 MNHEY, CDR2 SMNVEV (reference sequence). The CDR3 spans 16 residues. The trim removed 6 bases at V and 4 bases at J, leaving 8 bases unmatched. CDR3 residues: CASRELAGGRVETQYF. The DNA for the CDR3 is TGTGCCAGCAGAGAACTAGCGGGGGGGCGAGTAGAGACCCAGTACTTC.

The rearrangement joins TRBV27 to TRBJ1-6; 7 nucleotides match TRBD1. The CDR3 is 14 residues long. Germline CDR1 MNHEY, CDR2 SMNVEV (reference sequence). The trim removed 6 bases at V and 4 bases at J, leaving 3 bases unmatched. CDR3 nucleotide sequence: TGTGCCAGCAGACAACAGGGGTATAATTCACCCCTCCACTTT. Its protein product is CASRQQGYNSPLHF.